This TCR beta chain was identified in a study of identical twins. Ten or more counts support this clonotype. TCRdb independently ran MiXCR on the 5' RACE reads; one entry per CDR3 protein. The sample has around 370,000 distinct CDR3 sequences, roughly 10% seen once. This CDR3 has 14 amino acids. Trimming took 6 bases from V and 2 from J; bases not matched to a gene: 4. CDR1 is LNHDA and CDR2 is SQIVND in the germline V gene (reference sequence). The sequence derives from a woman in her forties or fifties in good health. The chain recombines TRBV19 with TRBJ2-1, with 7 bases lining up with TRBD2. Sequencing input: naive T cells sorted from blood. The CDR3 coding sequence is TGTGCCAGTAGGGGGGGGAGGGCCTACAATGAGCAGTTCTTC. Translated, it gives CASRGGRAYNEQFF.